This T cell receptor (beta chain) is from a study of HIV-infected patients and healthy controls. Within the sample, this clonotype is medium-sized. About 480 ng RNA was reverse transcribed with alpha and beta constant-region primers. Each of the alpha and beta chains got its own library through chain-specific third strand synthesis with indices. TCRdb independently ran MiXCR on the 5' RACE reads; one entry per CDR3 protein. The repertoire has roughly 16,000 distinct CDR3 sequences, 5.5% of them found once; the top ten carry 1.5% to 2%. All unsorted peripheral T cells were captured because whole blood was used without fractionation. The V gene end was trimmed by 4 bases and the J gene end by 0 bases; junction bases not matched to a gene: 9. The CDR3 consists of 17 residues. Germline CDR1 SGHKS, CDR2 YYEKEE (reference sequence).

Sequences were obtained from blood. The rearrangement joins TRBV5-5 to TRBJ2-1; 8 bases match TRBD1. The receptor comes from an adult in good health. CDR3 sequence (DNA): TGTGCCAGCAGCGCCCTGGACAGGGCCAGCTCCTACAATGAGCAGTTCTTC. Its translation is CASSALDRASSYNEQFF. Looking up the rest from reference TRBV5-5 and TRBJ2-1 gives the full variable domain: DAGVTQSPTHLIKTRGQQVTLRCSPISGHKSVSWYQQVLGQGPQFIFQYYEKEERGRGNFPDRFSARQFPNYSSELNVNALLLGDSALYLCASSALDRASSYNEQFFGPGTRLTVL.